This entry concerns a single TCR beta chain. The record originates from a study of blood T cell repertoires in COVID-19. Authors' data handling: Reference gene primer amplification gave nucleated cell count estimates. The method was immunoSEQ multiplex PCR; TCRdb's version includes in-frame clones alone and lacks a portion of them. For V, J and clone size, that table is used; D and trimming come from the DNA. The sample lists approximately 69,000 clones, 79% occurring once. The germline gives CDR1 MNHEY, CDR2 SVGAGI. This CDR3 is 14 amino acids long. With V trimmed by 7 bases and J by 1 base, 6 bases remained unmatched.

The source of this sequence is a man in his 60s with acute or convalescent COVID-19. The rearrangement uses TRBV6-5 and TRBJ1-1; 7 bases match TRBD1. The specimen was peripheral blood. As DNA, the CDR3 is TGTGCCAGCACTTCCGGACAGGCGAACACTGAAGCTTTCTTT. It codes for CASTSGQANTEAFF.